This T cell receptor beta chain was retrieved from a study of blood T cells in healthy people across ages. Study-level results: A roughly linear fall in TCR beta diversity per million T cells was seen with increasing age. Percentage of naive T cells showed a strong correlation with TCR beta diversity.

Using a J-beta primer mix together with a sample-barcoded 5' primer, a second PCR was run for roughly 7 to 12 cycles. TCRdb independently ran MiXCR on the 5' RACE reads; one entry per CDR3 protein. The sample carries more than 1,400,000 distinct CDR3 sequences, 42% recorded once. Peripheral blood, roughly 11 milliliters per donor, was collected. RNA extraction gave at least 5 micrograms of total RNA per sample. Notes on this clonotype: Its antigen is unknown.

The sequencing input was blood. This TCR came from a young woman in good health.

In DNA, the CDR3 is TGTGCCAGCAGTTTGGCCAGTGATAATCAGCCCCAGCATTTT. Translating gives CASSLASDNQPQHF. The V gene is TRBV27, the J gene TRBJ1-5, with D unresolved. Trimming removed 3 bases at V and 4 bases at J, with 10 bases between. Germline V gene sequence: CDR1 MNHEY, CDR2 SMNVEV (reference sequence). The CDR3 has 14 amino acids.